The rows below give T cell receptor beta chains drawn from one sample of a study of blood T cell repertoires in COVID-19. Sequencing was performed with immunoSEQ multiplex PCR; in TCRdb, only in-frame clones are kept and a portion is missing. The sample lists 90,000 to 150,000 clones; about 85% were seen once. Specimen: peripheral blood. The receptors here all came from a man in his 60s with acute or convalescent COVID-19. CDR3s include the opening cysteine and the closing phenylalanine or tryptophan. A D gene is named only where the DNA matches it firmly. The size field is filled for only some rows; it gives once, few, many or a size class.

TRBD1,TRBJ2-3,NA,TRBV29-1,15,TGCAGCCTAAGTCCTTCGGGACAGGGGTTCGGGGCGCAGTATTTT,CSLSPSGQGFGAQYF
NA,TRBJ1-2,NA,TRBV11-1,13,TGTGCCAGCAGCTTACAGACTAACTATGGCTACACCTTC,CASSLQTNYGYTF
NA,TRBJ2-1,NA,TRBV4-3,14,TGCGCCAGCAGCCGCGGACTACGGAACAATGAGCAGTTCTTC,CASSRGLRNNEQFF
NA,TRBJ2-7,NA,TRBV6-5,14,TGTGCCACCAAGCATGAACCGCGATCCTACGAGCAGTACTTC,CATKHEPRSYEQYF
TRBD2,TRBJ2-7,NA,TRBV4-3,16,TGCGCCAGCAGCTCCGGGACTAGCGGGCTCTCCTACGAGCAGTACTTC,CASSSGTSGLSYEQYF
TRBD2,TRBJ2-1,few,TRBV28,15,TGTGCCAGCAGTTTCTACGGGAGGGCCGACAATGAGCAGTTCTTC,CASSFYGRADNEQFF
TRBD1,TRBJ1-6,NA,TRBV28,17,TGTGCCAGCAGTCGAGACACAGACAGGGCAGGGCTCGCACCCCTCCACTTT,CASSRDTDRAGLAPLHF
TRBD2,TRBJ2-1,NA,TRBV24-1,16,TGTGCCACCAGTGATCCAGGACTAGCGGGACTGCATGAGCAGTTCTTC,CATSDPGLAGLHEQFF
TRBD1,TRBJ1-2,NA,TRBV7-9,13,TGTGCCAGCAGCCCTTCAGGGGGCCTAGGCTACACCTTC,CASSPSGGLGYTF
NA,TRBJ2-1,NA,TRBV7-2,16,TGTGCCAGCAGCTTAGTGAGGGTTGGCTACTACAATGAGCAGTTCTTC,CASSLVRVGYYNEQFF
TRBD2,TRBJ2-7,NA,TRBV6-2/TRBV6-3,16,TGTGCCAGCAGTTACTCCCTAGCGGGGGGGTCCTACGAGCAGTACTTC,CASSYSLAGGSYEQYF